A single sample gave rise to the 13 T cell receptor beta chains below, sequenced in a study of T-cell memory formation after mild COVID-19. MiXCR, run by TCRdb on the 5' RACE reads, gives a single entry per CDR3 protein. The sample shows tens of thousands of distinct CDR3 sequences, about 15% of them seen only once. Sample: PBMCs or a T cell subset sorted from them (not recorded which). Receptor source: a young man who had mild COVID-19 (a few samples of this study predate the infection). Cell type and time point are not known.

In its sample, this clonotype was seen a few times. This rearrangement joins TRBV7-9 to TRBJ1-1, with D tentatively TRBD1 (5 bases). Trimming took 3 bases from V and 0 from J, leaving 11 bases between them. Looked up from germline, CDR1 is SEHNR and CDR2 is FQNEAQ (reference sequence). This CDR3 is 15 amino acids long. CDR3 nucleotide sequence: TGTGCCAGCAGCTTCGAGGGGTTCATGAACACTGAAGCTTTCTTT. Translation gives CASSFEGFMNTEAFF.

This clonotype was counted only a few times. The chain uses TRBV19 and TRBJ1-1, with D possibly being TRBD1 (6 bases). The germline CDR1 and CDR2 sequences are LNHDA and SQIVND (reference sequence). CDR3 size: 13 residues. The germline V and J ends were trimmed by 8 bases and 0 bases, with 10 bases remaining between them. CDR3 DNA: TGTGCCAGTGGTTGGACAGTGAACACTGAAGCTTTCTTT. The encoded protein is CASGWTVNTEAFF.

The chain employs TRBV21-1 and TRBJ2-3; the D call TRBD2 from the table was never checked on the DNA. TRBV21-1 is a recognized pseudogene. The CDR3 totals 19 residues. The CDR3: CASSWPGTSGGASTDTQYF. The CDR3 DNA reads as TGTGCCAGCAGCTGGCCGGGGACTAGCGGGGGGGCGAGCACAGATACGCAGTATTTT.

This clonotype was counted a single time. The V call is TRBV24-1, the J call TRBJ2-1; D remains unclear. Per germline, CDR1 KGHDR and CDR2 SFDVKD. The V end was cut by 7 bases, the J end by 7 bases, with 10 bases between. CDR3 size: 12 residues. The DNA of the CDR3 is TGTGCCACCAGCAGTTTCGGGAATGAGCAGTTCTTC. Its translation is CATSSFGNEQFF.

The V gene is TRBV11-2, the J gene TRBJ2-3; 8 bases align to TRBD2. Germline V gene data show CDR1 as SGHAT and CDR2 as FQNNGV. J was trimmed by 0 bases and V by 1 base; bases with no gene match: 6. The CDR3 is 17 residues long. The CDR3 coding sequence is TGTGCCAGCAGCTTAGGGGTAGCGGGGCCAAGCACAGATACGCAGTATTTT. Amino acids: CASSLGVAGPSTDTQYF.

J is TRBJ1-1 and V is TRBV4-2; 9 bases fit TRBD1. V shed 1 base, J shed 3 bases, and the junction held 3 bases outside the gene matches. Germline loops: CDR1 LGHNA, CDR2 YNFKEQ. CDR3 length: 15 amino acids. DNA for the CDR3: TGTGCCAGCAGCCAAGTTGGGGACAGGGACACTGAAGCTTTCTTT. It translates to CASSQVGDRDTEAFF.

This rearrangement joins TRBV29-1 to TRBJ2-3, with 16 bases identical to TRBD2. This CDR3 contains 17 residues. From germline, CDR1 is SQVTM and CDR2 ANQGSEA. Losses at the gene ends were 3 bases for V and 4 bases for J; bases not matched to a gene: 7. CDR3 bases: TGCAGCGTTGAGACCGGGACTAGCGGGGGGGTCGCAGATACGCAGTATTTT. Its translation: CSVETGTSGGVADTQYF.

Ten or more counts support this clonotype. This chain links TRBV5-6 with TRBJ2-5; tentatively, D is TRBD1 (5 bases). This CDR3 comprises 18 residues. Germline V lookup: CDR1 SGHDT, CDR2 YYEEEE. Trimming pared 0 bases from V and 4 bases from J, leaving 22 bases between. The CDR3 sequence: CASSLARASRSGGETQYF. CDR3 bases: TGTGCCAGCAGCTTGGCCAGGGCATCACGGTCGGGTGGAGAGACCCAGTACTTC.

This clonotype was recorded a few times. The chain carries TRBV20-1 and TRBJ2-2, with D possibly being TRBD1 (6 bases). The germline CDR1 and CDR2 sequences are DFQATT and SNEGSKA (reference sequence). The CDR3 has 16 amino acids. V was cut by 0 bases and J by 7 bases, with 18 bases left in between. The CDR3 reads CSARDVQGSRFGELFF. The CDR3 DNA reads as TGCAGTGCTAGAGATGTGCAGGGGTCCAGGTTCGGGGAGCTGTTTTTT.

This clonotype was observed a few times. The chain combines TRBV7-9 with TRBJ2-3; 9 bases align to TRBD1. Germline trimming cut 1 base from V and 2 bases from J; bases unmatched to any gene: 1. The CDR3 length is 15 residues. Germline CDR1 reads SEHNR; CDR2 reads FQNEAQ (reference sequence). DNA for the CDR3: TGTGCCAGCAGCTTAGGGACAGGGGACACAGATACGCAGTATTTT. As protein: CASSLGTGDTDTQYF.

The chain is built from TRBV6-6 and TRBJ2-3; 12 nucleotides match TRBD2. Trimming took 5 bases from V and 1 from J; bases not matched to a gene: 1. There are 15 residues in the CDR3. In germline, CDR1 is MNHNY, CDR2 SVGAGI (reference sequence). The CDR3 nucleotides read TGTGCCAGCAGTCGGACTAGCGGGGGCACAGATACGCAGTATTTT. Translated, it gives CASSRTSGGTDTQYF.

The chain joins TRBV5-5 to TRBJ1-2; a weak D match, TRBD1 (5 bases). The CDR3 has 15 amino acids. Germline values: CDR1 SGHKS, CDR2 YYEKEE (reference sequence). Trimming took off 1 base at V and 8 bases at J, with 18 bases between the two ends. CDR3 nucleotides: TGTGCCAGCAGCTTGACCCCCGGGACCTGGACCGGCTACACCTTC. Residues: CASSLTPGTWTGYTF.

The rearrangement joins TRBV20-1 to TRBJ2-2; 9 nucleotides match TRBD2. V lost 5 bases to trimming and J lost 4 bases; unmatched junction nucleotides: 5. CDR1 is DFQATT and CDR2 is SNEGSKA in the germline V gene (reference sequence). This CDR3 comprises 14 residues. CDR3 amino acids: CSAPSGGFTGELFF. CDR3 bases: TGCAGTGCTCCGAGCGGGGGGTTCACCGGGGAGCTGTTTTTT.